The subject of this entry is one T cell receptor beta chain. The Seattle patients joined while their infection was active and were tracked longitudinally afterward. These data are taken from a study of blood T cell repertoires in COVID-19. In the study overall: Whether acute or convalescent, the COVID-19 samples came from the United States, Italy and Spain. Nucleic acid was either cDNA or gDNA, and it came from T cells, B-cell-depleted T cells, or PBMCs.

Original data processing: Nucleated cell number was recorded as an estimate derived from reference gene primer amplification. Assay: immunoSEQ multiplex PCR; the TCRdb copy retains only in-frame clones and omits some. V and J calls and clone size come straight from that table; D and trimming were deduced from the DNA. Of roughly 20,000 clones in the sample, more than 65% were seen once. J gave up 5 bases and V 2 bases, and 7 bases lay outside the gene matches. The CDR3 has 16 amino acids. Germline CDR1 is ENHRY and CDR2 is SYGVKD. The sequencing sample was made of peripheral blood. The sequence derives from a man between 65 and 79 years old with COVID-19, enrolled during active disease. The V call is TRBV10-3, the J call TRBJ2-5; 11 bases map to TRBD2. CDR3 in amino acids: CAISEELAGGRETQYF. CDR3 DNA: TGTGCCATCAGTGAGGAGCTAGCGGGAGGCCGGGAGACCCAGTACTTC.